This T cell receptor beta chain originates from a study of blood T cell repertoires in COVID-19. Across the study: The United States, Italy and Spain supplied acute and convalescent COVID-19 samples. PBMCs, B-cell-depleted T cells, or T cells were the source of the cDNA or gDNA that made up the material.

In the study's own analysis: Estimated nucleated cell counts came from reference gene primer amplification. The table came from immunoSEQ multiplex PCR; TCRdb's copy has only in-frame clones and leaves some out. V and J calls and clone size follow that table, whereas D and trimming were derived from the DNA. The sample shows about 130,000 clones, approximately 85% of them seen only once. Germline loops: CDR1 MNHEY, CDR2 SVGEGT. The CDR3 is made up of 14 amino acids. V was shortened by 4 bases and J by 4 bases, with 11 bases between the two germline ends. The TCR was taken from a human donor in a cohort sampled during active COVID-19. The chain joins TRBV6-2 or TRBV6-3 to TRBJ2-1; perhaps TRBD2 as D (6 bases). Input material: peripheral blood. CDR3 loop: CASSFGTRYNEQFF. Here the CDR3 DNA reads TGTGCCAGCAGTTTCGGGACTCGATACAATGAGCAGTTCTTC.